The clone carrying this T cell receptor (beta chain) came up a few times. The antigen is unknown. This specimen comes from a study of identical twins. Study-level findings and limits: When twins shared out-of-frame alpha sequences, those sequences had excess low generation probability. Fewer insertions marked abundant cord blood beta clonotypes; young adult naive trended weakly, memory not at all. Twin pairs had excess sharing that was weaker in beta out-of-frame sequences.

cDNA carried unique molecular identifiers, and a universal primer site was added by template switching. TCRdb re-called the 5' RACE reads with MiXCR, one entry per CDR3 protein. Here the sample spans under 1 million distinct CDR3 sequences, about 12% being singletons. The CDR3 runs 14 residues. Germline V gene data show CDR1 as SGHDN and CDR2 as FVKESK. J was trimmed by 1 base and V by 4 bases; bases with no gene match: 4. These same data were also listed under a study on yellow fever vaccine responses in identical twins.

Source material: PBMCs. The chain recombines TRBV14 with TRBJ2-7, with 7 bases matching TRBD1. The receptor was derived from a woman aged 18-29 years in good health. The CDR3 protein is CASSPETGSYEQYV. DNA for the CDR3: TGTGCCAGCAGCCCAGAGACAGGGTCCTACGAGCAGTACGTC.